This T cell receptor (beta chain) stems from a study of immune cell composition in non-small cell lung cancer. Germline V gene lookup returns CDR1 LNHDA and CDR2 SQIVND (reference sequence). The ends were cut back, 5 bases at V and 4 bases at J, with 11 bases in the middle. CDR3 size: 13 residues. The repertoire was sequenced with immunoSEQ multiplex PCR; TCRdb's copy has only in-frame clones and lacks some. This sample has roughly 2,500 clones, with roughly 73% found just once. This clone was found a few times. Normal lung sampling was at least 3 cm from the tumour, as distant as possible. A further study also used this sample, focusing on CD4 T cells in lung cancer.

The chain uses TRBV19 and TRBJ2-5, with D uncertain. Sequences were obtained from non-adjacent lung tissue. This receptor was taken from a human donor with non-small cell lung cancer. CDR3 DNA sequence: TGTGCCAGTAGTGCGGAGATCAGAGAGACCCAGTACTTC. This translates into CASSAEIRETQYF.